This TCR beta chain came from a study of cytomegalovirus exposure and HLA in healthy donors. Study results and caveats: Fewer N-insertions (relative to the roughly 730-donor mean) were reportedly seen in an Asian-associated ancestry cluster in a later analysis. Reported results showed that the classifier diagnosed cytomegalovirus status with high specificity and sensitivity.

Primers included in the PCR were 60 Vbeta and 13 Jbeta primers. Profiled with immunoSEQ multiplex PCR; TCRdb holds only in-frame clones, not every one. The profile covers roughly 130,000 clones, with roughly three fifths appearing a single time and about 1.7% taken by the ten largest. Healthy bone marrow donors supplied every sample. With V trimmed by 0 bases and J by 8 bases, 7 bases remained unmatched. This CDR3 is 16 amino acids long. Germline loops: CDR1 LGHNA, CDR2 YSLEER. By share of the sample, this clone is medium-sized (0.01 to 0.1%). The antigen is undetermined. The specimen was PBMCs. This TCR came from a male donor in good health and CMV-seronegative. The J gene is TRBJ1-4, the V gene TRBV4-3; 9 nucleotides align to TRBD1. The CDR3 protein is CASSQDKTGGGEKLFF. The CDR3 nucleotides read TGCGCCAGCAGCCAAGATAAGACAGGGGGTGGGGAAAAACTGTTTTTT.